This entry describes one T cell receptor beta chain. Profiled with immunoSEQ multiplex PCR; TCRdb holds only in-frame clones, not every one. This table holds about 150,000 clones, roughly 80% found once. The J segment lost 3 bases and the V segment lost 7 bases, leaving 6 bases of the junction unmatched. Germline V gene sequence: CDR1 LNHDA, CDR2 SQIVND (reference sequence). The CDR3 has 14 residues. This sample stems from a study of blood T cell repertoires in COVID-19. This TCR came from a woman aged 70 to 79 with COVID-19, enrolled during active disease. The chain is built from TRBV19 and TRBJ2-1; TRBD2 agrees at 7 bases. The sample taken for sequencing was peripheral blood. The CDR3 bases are TGTGCCAGTATGGAACGGGGGGTCTACAATGAGCAGTTCTTC. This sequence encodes CASMERGVYNEQFF.